This entry lists 32 T cell receptor beta chains sequenced from one sample in a study of blood T cell repertoires in COVID-19. Assay: immunoSEQ multiplex PCR; the TCRdb copy retains only in-frame clones and omits some. The table shows around 68,000 clones, with roughly 81% occurring only once. Sequenced input: peripheral blood. These receptors were taken from a human donor in a cohort sampled during active COVID-19.

This clone was detected a few times. V gene TRBV7-9 combines with J gene TRBJ1-3; D call uncertain. Germline values: CDR1 SEHNR, CDR2 FQNEAQ (reference sequence). V dropped 0 bases and J dropped 11 bases, with 5 bases sitting between them. The CDR3 extends over 11 amino acids. The CDR3 is CASSLAGAIYF. The CDR3, as DNA: TGTGCCAGCAGCTTAGCCGGGGCCATATATTTT.

The V call is TRBV5-1, the J call TRBJ1-3, with TRBD1 matching over 7 bases. V shed 7 bases, J shed 5 bases, and the junction held 12 bases outside the gene matches. Per germline, CDR1 SGHRS and CDR2 YFSETQ. The CDR3 consists of 15 residues. CDR3 DNA sequence: TGCGCCAGCTTCGACCTCCGGGACAGAAGAAACACCATATATTTT. This encodes CASFDLRDRRNTIYF.

Only a few counts were recorded for this clone. The rearrangement joins TRBV5-1 to TRBJ1-2; tentative D call: TRBD1 (6 bases). Trimming pared 2 bases from V and 0 bases from J, leaving 11 bases between. The CDR3 loop spans 15 amino acids. From germline, CDR1 is SGHRS and CDR2 YFSETQ. CDR3 DNA sequence: TGCGCCAGCAGCTTCCTCGGGACACCTAACTATGGCTACACCTTC. Translation gives CASSFLGTPNYGYTF.

The chain couples TRBV5-1 to TRBJ2-2; possibly TRBD2 for D (5 bases). The germline CDR1 and CDR2 sequences are SGHRS and YFSETQ. V gave up 0 bases and J gave up 5 bases, with 8 bases separating them. This CDR3 is built from 14 residues. The CDR3 DNA follows: TGCGCCAGCAGCTTGGCACGGGAAACCGGGGAGCTGTTTTTT. It yields the protein CASSLARETGELFF. Together with reference TRBV5-1 and TRBJ2-2, the CDR3 gives the full variable domain: KAGVTQTPRYLIKTRGQQVTLSCSPISGHRSVSWYQQTPGQGLQFLFEYFSETQRNKGNFPGRFSGRQFSNSRSEMNVSTLELGDSALYLCASSLARETGELFFGEGSRLTVL.

The rearrangement joins TRBV28 to TRBJ2-1; 11 bases are shared with TRBD2. The CDR3 contains 15 residues. The V segment lost 10 bases and the J segment 4 bases; nucleotides outside the gene matches: 9. CDR1 is MDHEN and CDR2 is SYDVKM in the germline V gene. Written as DNA, the CDR3 is TGTGCCACTAGTGGACTAGCGGGCCTGTACAATGAGCAGTTCTTC. Translation gives CATSGLAGLYNEQFF.

The rearrangement links TRBV5-1 to TRBJ2-1, with D unclear. Trimming stripped 2 bases from V and 0 bases from J, with 6 bases between. Germline assignment: CDR1 SGHRS and CDR2 YFSETQ. The CDR3 extends over 14 amino acids. CDR3 bases: TGCGCCAGCAGCTTAAGAGACTCCTACAATGAGCAGTTCTTC. It specifies CASSLRDSYNEQFF.

The chain links TRBV28 to TRBJ2-3, with 10 bases identical to TRBD2. Unmatched junction bases numbered 5, after V lost 6 bases and J lost 2 bases. The CDR3 length is 15 residues. Germline CDR1 reads MDHEN; CDR2 reads SYDVKM. The CDR3 DNA reads TGTGCCAGCAGGCTAGCGGGAGATTTCACAGATACGCAGTATTTT. Protein: CASRLAGDFTDTQYF.

This chain links TRBV7-3 with TRBJ2-2; 9 positions agree with TRBD2. Germline V gene data show CDR1 as SGHTA and CDR2 as FQGTGA. V lost 0 bases and J lost 3; bases outside the gene matches: 8. This CDR3 contains 18 residues. CDR3 sequence reads: CASSLTFRGLADTGELFF. The CDR3 coding sequence is TGTGCCAGCAGCTTAACATTCAGGGGACTAGCTGACACCGGGGAGCTGTTTTTT.

This chain joins TRBV19 and TRBJ2-5, with D maybe TRBD2 (6 bases). Germline-derived CDR1 and CDR2 are LNHDA and SQIVND (reference sequence). The V end lost 7 bases, the J end lost 5 bases, and 20 bases lay between the germline ends. The CDR3 is made up of 15 amino acids. The CDR3, as DNA: TGTGCCAGTAAATCCGTTACGGGAGCTCTTGAGACCCAGTACTTC. Its protein product is CASKSVTGALETQYF.

This chain joins TRBV18 and TRBJ2-1, with TRBD2 matching over 12 bases. CDR1 KGHSH and CDR2 LQKENI come from the germline V gene. V was clipped by 3 bases and J by 6 bases; unmatched bases: 6. The CDR3 contains 16 residues. The CDR3 reads CASSPPLLAGGNEQFF. The CDR3 DNA follows: TGTGCCAGCTCACCGCCATTACTAGCGGGAGGCAATGAGCAGTTCTTC.

This chain uses TRBV28 with TRBJ2-4; tentative D call: TRBD1 (5 bases). This CDR3 is 14 amino acids long. Trimming took off 9 bases at V and 10 bases at J, with 22 bases between the two ends. Germline V gives CDR1 MDHEN, CDR2 SYDVKM. The CDR3 region has the DNA TGTGCCAGTAAAACGGATAACATAGACAGAATTCAGTACTTC. Protein sequence: CASKTDNIDRIQYF.

The V gene is TRBV28, the J gene TRBJ2-5; 11 positions agree with TRBD2. The CDR3 is 16 residues long. Trimming at V came to 5 bases and at J to 1 base, leaving 6 bases not matched to a gene. CDR1 is MDHEN and CDR2 is SYDVKM in the germline V gene. CDR3 amino acids: CASSPVTSGTQETQYF. The DNA of the CDR3 is TGTGCCAGCAGTCCAGTGACTAGCGGGACCCAAGAGACCCAGTACTTC.

The rearrangement links TRBV2 to TRBJ2-2; 7 bases match TRBD2. There are 16 residues in the CDR3. V dropped 2 bases and J dropped 4; count of bases not matched to a gene: 7. Germline values: CDR1 SNHLY, CDR2 FYNNEI. The CDR3 reads CASSESASGFTGELFF. DNA for the CDR3: TGTGCCAGCAGTGAATCGGCTAGCGGCTTCACCGGGGAGCTGTTTTTT.

The CDR3: CASSSAGTGRETQYF. CDR3 DNA sequence: TGCGCCAGCAGCTCAGCCGGGACAGGGCGAGAGACCCAGTACTTC. The chain is built from TRBV5-1 and TRBJ2-5; 9 bases line up with TRBD1. The CDR3 length is 15 residues. With 3 bases clipped from V and 4 bases from J, the junction kept 7 bases outside the gene matches. Germline V gives CDR1 SGHRS, CDR2 YFSETQ.

The rearrangement links TRBV27 to TRBJ2-7; tentatively, D is TRBD1 (6 bases). The CDR3 is 13 amino acids. Germline assignment: CDR1 MNHEY and CDR2 SMNVEV (reference sequence). Trimming shortened V by 8 bases and J by 3 bases, and 14 bases separated the two germline ends. Here the CDR3 DNA reads TGTGCCAGCTCCTGGGACAACCGCTACGAGCAGTACTTC. Its protein product is CASSWDNRYEQYF.

This clone was picked up one time. The CDR3 spells CASSQDSLSYEQYF. As DNA, the CDR3 is TGTGCCAGCAGCCAAGACTCTCTCTCCTACGAGCAGTACTTC. The chain links TRBV9 to TRBJ2-7; D remains ambiguous. Germline V gene lookup returns CDR1 SGDLS and CDR2 YYNGEE. The CDR3 covers 14 residues. The V end was cut by 4 bases, the J end by 0 bases, with 11 bases between.

The rearrangement links TRBV19 to TRBJ2-7; D is perhaps TRBD2 (5 bases). The CDR3 length is 15 residues. Trimming removed 3 bases at V and 7 bases at J, with 19 bases between. Per germline, CDR1 LNHDA and CDR2 SQIVND (reference sequence). CDR3 bases: TGTGCCAGTAGTATGTCCCGCCTGGGAGCGTGGGAGCAGTACTTC. Residues: CASSMSRLGAWEQYF.

This clone was observed a single time. The chain employs TRBV6-1 and TRBJ1-5; D gene ambiguous. V was clipped by 0 bases and J by 0 bases, with 12 bases between them. The CDR3 runs 17 residues. Germline V gene lookup returns CDR1 MNHNS and CDR2 SASEGT. This CDR3 is CASSEAGLRGSNQPQHF. The CDR3 DNA follows: TGTGCCAGCAGTGAAGCGGGGTTGCGGGGTAGCAATCAGCCCCAGCATTTT.

This clone came up a few times. V gene TRBV7-6 combines with J gene TRBJ2-2, with a possible D match to TRBD2 (5 bases). CDR3 size: 18 residues. V gave up 1 base and J gave up 6 bases, with 21 bases separating them. Germline CDR1 and CDR2: SGHVS and FNYEAQ. This chain's CDR3 is CASSLEPSPVVGAGELFF. CDR3 coding DNA: TGTGCCAGCAGCTTAGAACCTAGCCCAGTCGTCGGAGCCGGGGAGCTGTTTTTT. Combining the CDR3 with reference TRBV7-6 and TRBJ2-2 gives the whole variable domain GAGVSQSPRYKVTKRGQDVALRCDPISGHVSLYWYRQALGQGPEFLTYFNYEAQQDKSGLPNDRFSAERPEGSISTLTIQRTEQRDSAMYRCASSLEPSPVVGAGELFFGEGSRLTVL.

The V and J genes are TRBV28 and TRBJ2-1; possibly TRBD2 for D (6 bases). Trimming cost V 2 bases and J 6 bases, with 17 bases left between them. This CDR3 spans 16 amino acids. Germline CDR1 reads MDHEN; CDR2 reads SYDVKM. CDR3 nucleotides: TGTGCCAGCAGTTTAGGGGGGTGGCTCCAGGCCAATGAGCAGTTCTTC. This codes for CASSLGGWLQANEQFF. Full variable domain (rest looked up from reference TRBV28 and TRBJ2-1): DVKVTQSSRYLVKRTGEKVFLECVQDMDHENMFWYRQDPGLGLRLIYFSYDVKMKEKGDIPEGYSVSREKKERFSLILESASTNQTSMYLCASSLGGWLQANEQFFGPGTRLTVL.

The chain's CDR3 is CASSQGGATGDNEKLFF. The CDR3 DNA reads as TGCGCCAGCAGCCAAGGAGGTGCGACAGGGGATAATGAAAAACTGTTTTTT. The chain uses TRBV4-1 and TRBJ1-4; 8 bases agree with TRBD1. Germline V gene sequence: CDR1 MGHRA, CDR2 YSYEKL. J lost 4 bases, V lost 1 base, and 8 bases had no gene match. The CDR3 extends over 17 amino acids.

The chain links TRBV24-1 to TRBJ2-1, with TRBD2 matching 11 bases. V trimming: 3 bases; J trimming: 4 bases; junction bases outside the gene matches: 16. The CDR3 runs to 20 residues. Germline CDR1 is KGHDR and CDR2 is SFDVKD. CDR3 sequence reads: CATSDPGTSGTTDPYNEQFF. DNA for the CDR3: TGTGCCACCAGTGATCCCGGGACTAGCGGAACGACCGATCCATACAATGAGCAGTTCTTC.

The V gene is TRBV5-6, the J gene TRBJ1-1; D unresolved. This CDR3 is built from 13 residues. V lost 2 bases and J lost 3, with 8 bases in between. Germline-derived CDR1 and CDR2 are SGHDT and YYEEEE. CDR3 amino acids: CASSFQIHTEAFF. The CDR3 nucleotides are TGTGCCAGCAGCTTCCAAATCCACACTGAAGCTTTCTTT.

This chain links TRBV7-2 with TRBJ2-7; TRBD2 might be the D (5 bases). The CDR3 length is 13 residues. The ends were cut back, 1 base at V and 3 bases at J, with 7 bases in the middle. The germline gives CDR1 SGHTA, CDR2 FQGNSA. This CDR3 is CASSLEAGYEQYF. The DNA of the CDR3 is TGTGCCAGCAGCTTAGAGGCGGGCTACGAGCAGTACTTC.

J is TRBJ2-7 and V is TRBV4-2; 8 positions agree with TRBD1. Per the germline V gene, CDR1 is LGHNA and CDR2 is YNFKEQ. CDR3 length equals 16 residues. V was clipped by 1 base and J by 2 bases; unmatched bases: 7. The CDR3 DNA reads TGTGCCAGCAGCCAAGTGCTTGAGACAGGGGCCTACGAGCAGTACTTC. Translating gives CASSQVLETGAYEQYF.

The chain carries TRBV5-1 and TRBJ1-3; 9 nucleotides line up with TRBD1. The CDR3 runs to 14 residues. The V gene's germline CDR1 is SGHRS and CDR2 YFSETQ. V was clipped by 7 bases and J by 8 bases; unmatched bases: 10. The CDR3 nucleotides read TGCGCCAGCCGGCTACAGGGGGCCGGGGACACCATATATTTT. Residues: CASRLQGAGDTIYF.

This clone turned up a few times. The chain combines TRBV9 with TRBJ1-2; D is ambiguous. Trimming removed 0 bases at V and 6 bases at J, with 9 bases between. CDR3 length: 13 residues. CDR1 is SGDLS and CDR2 is YYNGEE in the germline V gene. CDR3 DNA sequence: TGTGCCAGCAGCGTAGACACCGGGGATGGCTACACCTTC. Protein sequence: CASSVDTGDGYTF. Full variable domain (rest looked up from reference TRBV9 and TRBJ1-2): DSGVTQTPKHLITATGQRVTLRCSPRSGDLSVYWYQQSLDQGLQFLIQYYNGEERAKGNILERFSAQQFPDLHSELNLSSLELGDSALYFCASSVDTGDGYTFGSGTRLTVV.

This clone was detected only once. The genes are TRBV28 and TRBJ1-2; D perhaps matches TRBD1 (6 bases). V was shortened by 5 bases and J by 5 bases, with 18 bases between the two germline ends. The CDR3 loop spans 15 amino acids. CDR1 and CDR2 from the germline V gene are MDHEN and SYDVKM. The CDR3 loop is CASSAGTHARYGYTF. The CDR3 DNA reads as TGTGCCAGCAGTGCCGGGACACACGCCCGATATGGCTACACCTTC.

The chain has TRBV7-2 and TRBJ1-2, with TRBD1 identical over 9 bases. Germline V gene sequence: CDR1 SGHTA, CDR2 FQGNSA. V was pared by 5 bases and J by 8 bases, with 12 bases of the junction left unmatched. CDR3 length equals 15 residues. CDR3: CASSGSGTGSLGYTF. For the CDR3, the DNA is TGTGCCAGCAGCGGATCCGGGACAGGGTCGTTAGGCTACACCTTC.

A few counts support this clone. The V gene is TRBV7-2, the J gene TRBJ2-3; D unclear. Trimming pared 4 bases from V and 6 bases from J, leaving 8 bases between. CDR1 is SGHTA and CDR2 is FQGNSA in the germline V gene. The CDR3 spans 12 residues. The CDR3 sequence: CASSSGRDTQYF. As DNA, the CDR3 is TGTGCCAGCAGCTCGGGTCGGGATACGCAGTATTTT.

The chain is built from TRBV14 and TRBJ2-5; 7 bases match TRBD1. This CDR3 spans 14 amino acids. Unmatched junction bases numbered 7, after V lost 2 bases and J lost 7 bases. In germline, CDR1 is SGHDN, CDR2 FVKESK. The CDR3 protein is CASSQLRGLGTQYF. DNA of the CDR3: TGTGCCAGCAGCCAACTAAGGGGGCTAGGGACCCAGTACTTC.

This clone appeared a few times. The chain combines TRBV6-2 or TRBV6-3 with TRBJ1-5; perhaps TRBD1 as D (6 bases). V was shortened by 2 bases and J by 2 bases, with 10 bases between the two germline ends. The germline gives CDR1 MNHEY, CDR2 SVGEGT. This CDR3 spans 15 amino acids. CDR3 sequence: CASSYGGRGNQPQHF. In DNA form, the CDR3 reads TGTGCCAGCAGTTACGGGGGCAGGGGCAATCAGCCCCAGCATTTT.